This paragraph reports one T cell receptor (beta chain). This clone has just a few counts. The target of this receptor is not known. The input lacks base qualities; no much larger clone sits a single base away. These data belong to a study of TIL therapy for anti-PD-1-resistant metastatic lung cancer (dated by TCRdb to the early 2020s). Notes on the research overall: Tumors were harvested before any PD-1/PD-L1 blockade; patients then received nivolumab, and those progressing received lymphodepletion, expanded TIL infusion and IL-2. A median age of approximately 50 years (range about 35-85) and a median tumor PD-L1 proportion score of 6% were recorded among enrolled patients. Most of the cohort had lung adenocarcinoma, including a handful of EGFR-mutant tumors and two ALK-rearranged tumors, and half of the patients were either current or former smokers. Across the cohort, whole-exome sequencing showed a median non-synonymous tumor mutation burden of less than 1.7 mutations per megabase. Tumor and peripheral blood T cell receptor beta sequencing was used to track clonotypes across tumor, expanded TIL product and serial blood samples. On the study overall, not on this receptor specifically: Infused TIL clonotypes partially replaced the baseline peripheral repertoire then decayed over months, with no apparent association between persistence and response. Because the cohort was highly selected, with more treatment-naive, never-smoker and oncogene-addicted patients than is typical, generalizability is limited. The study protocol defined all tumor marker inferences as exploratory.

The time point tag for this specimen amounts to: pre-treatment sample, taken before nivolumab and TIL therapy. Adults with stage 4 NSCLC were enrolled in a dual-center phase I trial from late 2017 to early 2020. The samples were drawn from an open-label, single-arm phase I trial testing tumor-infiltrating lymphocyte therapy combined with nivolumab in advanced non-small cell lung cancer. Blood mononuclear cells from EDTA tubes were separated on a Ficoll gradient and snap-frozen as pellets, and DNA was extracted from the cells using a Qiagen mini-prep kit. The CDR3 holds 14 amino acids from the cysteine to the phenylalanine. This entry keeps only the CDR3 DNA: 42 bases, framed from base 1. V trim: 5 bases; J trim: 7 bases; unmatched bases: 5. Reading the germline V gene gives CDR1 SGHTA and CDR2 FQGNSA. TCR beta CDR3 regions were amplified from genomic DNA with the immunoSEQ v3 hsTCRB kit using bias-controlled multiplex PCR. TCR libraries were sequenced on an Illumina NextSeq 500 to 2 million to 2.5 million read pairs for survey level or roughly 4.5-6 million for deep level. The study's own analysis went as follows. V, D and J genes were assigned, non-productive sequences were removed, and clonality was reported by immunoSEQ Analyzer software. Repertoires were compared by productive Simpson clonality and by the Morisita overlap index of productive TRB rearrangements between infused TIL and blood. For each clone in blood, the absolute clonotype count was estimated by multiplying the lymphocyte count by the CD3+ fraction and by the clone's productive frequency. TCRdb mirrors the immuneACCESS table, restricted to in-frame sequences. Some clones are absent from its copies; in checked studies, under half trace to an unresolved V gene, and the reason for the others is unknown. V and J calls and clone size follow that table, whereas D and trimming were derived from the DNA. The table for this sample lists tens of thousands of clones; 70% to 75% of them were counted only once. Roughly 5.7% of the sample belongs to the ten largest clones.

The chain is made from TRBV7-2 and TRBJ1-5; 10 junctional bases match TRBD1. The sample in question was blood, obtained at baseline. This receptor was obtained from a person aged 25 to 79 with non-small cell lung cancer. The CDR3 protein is CASSPRQGAQPQHF. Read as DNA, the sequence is TGTGCCAGCAGCCCCAGACAGGGGGCCCAGCCCCAGCATTTT. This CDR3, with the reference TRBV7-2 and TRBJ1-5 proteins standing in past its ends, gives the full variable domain GAGVSQSPSNKVTEKGKDVELRCDPISGHTALYWYRQSLGQGLEFLIYFQGNSAPDKSGLPSDRFSAERTGGSVSTLTIQRTQQEDSAVYLCASSPRQGAQPQHFGDGTRLSIL.